The T cell receptor beta chain under discussion was sequenced for a study of beta chain features in type 1 diabetes. All of the isolated RNA was reverse transcribed, so expressed TCRB transcripts were sequenced. Repertoires were generated with immunoSEQ multiplex PCR, while TCRdb's copy carries only in-frame clones and drops some. In the table there are some 240,000 clones, approximately 11% of which are singletons. From germline, CDR1 is MNHEY and CDR2 SVGAGI. The trim removed 7 bases at V and 2 bases at J, leaving 4 bases unmatched. There are 13 residues in the CDR3. This receptor was taken from a man between 18 and 35 years old in good health. The sequenced sample consisted of central memory CD4+ T cells from blood. The chain employs TRBV6-5 and TRBJ1-2, with 7 bases lining up with TRBD1. The DNA of the CDR3 is TGTGCCAGCAACCCGACAGGGAACTATGGCTACACCTTC. Protein sequence: CASNPTGNYGYTF.